This T cell receptor (beta chain) was captured by sequencing in a study of cytomegalovirus exposure and HLA in healthy donors (TCRdb year 2017). For the study in its entirety: In an earlier analysis of under 600 of the donors, about 260 Gb of sequence data and some 120 million unique TCR beta sequences from 150 million to 200 million T cells were reported. An early release that covered about 600 HLA-typed donors contained approximately 300 gigabases of sequencing data and 80 million or so unique TCR sequences. Of the roughly 400 genotyped donors, 81% fell in the genetic ancestry cluster associated with self-reported Caucasian donors. The study aimed to test whether signatures of past pathogen exposure could be identified by cataloging public T cell receptors. Using immunosequencing, the study profiled T cell repertoires from 640 or so subjects and related those repertoires to cytomegalovirus serostatus. Along with the approximately 600-subject first cohort, a separate validation cohort of over 90 different subjects was used. To predict cytomegalovirus infection status, the study brought together high-throughput TCR immunosequencing, statistical association of individual TCRs with disease status, and machine learning. A later analysis re-examined previously published TCR beta repertoires from 600 to 700 donors and added high-resolution HLA genotyping to investigate patterns of TCR occurrence. Rather than using new phenotypic data, the later analysis identified candidate immune exposures from TCR beta sequences and from how often those sequences occurred across donors. To decide whether each TCR beta V gene segment behaved as functional or pseudogenic, an earlier analysis of some 540 of the donors relied on high-throughput TCR beta sequencing. Donor age, sex, ethnicity and CMV serostatus were compiled alongside the repertoire data. Genome-wide SNP genotypes for about 65% of the roughly 670 donors were used in a later genetic analysis, which treated that subset as a discovery cohort. Every discovery cohort repertoire had been produced on one sequencing platform. Both class I and class II loci were covered by HLA typing, at four-digit resolution. The number of donors typed differed by locus, with roughly 629-640 for A, B, C, DRB1 and DQB1, more than 500 for DQA1, about 610 for DPA1, and approximately 470 for DPB1. Roughly 5 DR-DQ haplotypes were handled as single units for association and clustering, since linkage in the cohort was strong. Among several hundred genotyped donors of the cohort, an average of around 240,000 unique TCR beta nucleotide sequences was sequenced per donor, of which 15% to 20% were non-productive. Overall results and qualifications from the work: A later genetic analysis reported fewer N-insertions in productive TCRs among donors in an Asian-associated ancestry cluster than the roughly 720-donor mean. Linkage disequilibrium might explain the correlated functional status among segregating V segments, but an unknown experimental factor could not be ruled out. A later analysis reported that several top co-occurrence clusters appeared linked to parvovirus B19, influenza, CMV and Epstein-Barr virus. In an earlier analysis of approximately 590 of the donors, most TCR beta V segments appeared in productive rearrangements about 87% or about 30% of the time, broadly matching IMGT annotations. A further reported finding was that TCR beta sequences accurately predicted the HLA-A and HLA-B alleles for most subjects in the first cohort. In a later analysis, the rate of TCR association differed among HLA loci, with DRB1 alleles having the most associated TCRs and HLA-C alleles having the fewest. According to a later analysis, most CMV-associated TCR beta chains appeared to be HLA-restricted, and the HLA associations seemed to be driven largely by CMV exposure. A total of about 180 TCR beta chains were listed by the study as associated with cytomegalovirus. Because the 87-base-pair reads could not distinguish some IMGT-functional V segments, including TRBV6-2 and TRBV6-3, those segments were excluded. Assigning TCR associations to individual alleles was difficult when HLA alleles, especially DR and DQ, strongly co-occurred. Immune exposure information for the cohort was limited to CMV serostatus. Sequencing depth was assumed to be roughly uniform across donors in the presence/absence analyses, though that assumption may not hold. The earlier analysis of almost 600 of the donors excluded over 15 rarely observed V segments, including chromosome 9 orphons, because counts were too low. In a later analysis, 16,951 TCR beta sequences were associated with specific HLA alleles at a false discovery rate of 0.05. HLA typing was unavailable for some donors at each locus, so association tests used only the typed subset. A cluster of highly shared sequence variants was judged likely to be a technical artifact of the sequencing pipeline. An association between a missense DCLRE1C variant and V-gene and J-gene trimming of TCR beta chains was found in a later genetic analysis and replicated in an independent cohort. Across donors, most TCR sequences were observed very rarely, whereas some public TCRs were present in many individuals. According to the authors, the approach could potentially be generalized to other disease states and immunological phenotypes. In this cohort, only TCR beta chains were sequenced, and detectable features were limited by the absence of alpha or paired-chain data. The classifier was reported to diagnose cytomegalovirus status with high specificity and sensitivity in both the original and validation cohorts. In a later analysis, HLA-associated TCR beta chains showed more clonal expansion and lower generation probabilities than non-associated chains that were equally common. A few of the identified cytomegalovirus-associated TCR beta chains were confirmed in vitro to be specific for cytomegalovirus antigens.

Worth noting for this clone: The antigen it recognizes is unknown.

The cohort was made up of roughly 670 healthy bone marrow donors. Cohort members were all nominally healthy when sampled, although unrecorded immune exposures were likely present. The donor tested CMV seronegative, placing the donor among the roughly 400 seronegative members of the cohort. A peripheral blood sample was provided by each donor, and peripheral blood mononuclear cells were used for TCR beta sequencing. The Qiagen DNeasy Blood Extraction Kit was used to extract genomic DNA from the blood cell samples. The library was produced with the immunoSEQ multiplex PCR assay. For the multiplex PCR, a mixture combining 60 forward primers for TCR Vbeta segments and 13 reverse primers for TCR Jbeta segments was used. A multiplex PCR assay on genomic DNA amplified the CDR3 region of rearranged TCR beta genes. On the Illumina HiSeq System, the amplified TCR beta libraries were sequenced as 87-base-pair reads. The paper's processing steps were these. A later analysis tallied tens of millions of unique TCR beta chains across the 700 or so repertoires, and approximately 12 million of those chains were shared by two or more donors. Raw reads were error-corrected and collapsed into unique sequences with a nearest-neighbor algorithm that merged closely related sequences to remove PCR and sequencing errors. To assign V, D and J gene segments, CDR3 sequences were aligned to IMGT reference sequences. For a sequence to be retained, a match of at least six nucleotides was required to both a V gene segment and a J gene segment. A rearrangement counted as productive if the CDR3 had no stop codons and remained in frame with V and J, and every other rearrangement counted as non-productive. CDR3 was defined according to IMGT convention as the region running from the second conserved V-encoded cysteine to the conserved J-encoded phenylalanine. The earlier analysis of 550 to 650 of the donors excluded any sequence lacking an unambiguous match to a single V gene segment. An earlier analysis of 587 of the donors called V segments functional above 56.7% productive rearrangements and segregating when the between-donor standard deviation exceeded 5%. A statistical classification framework was built for diagnosing cytomegalovirus status from the catalog of TCR beta chain sequences. In a later analysis, V and J genes were assigned by comparing TCR nucleotide sequences against IMGT/GENE-DB human TR gene sequences. A later analysis assigned CDR3 sequences and most-parsimonious VDJ recombination scenarios with the TCRdist pipeline. In a later analysis, each TCR beta chain was defined by its CDR3 amino acid sequence together with its V-gene family, and reads lacking a unique V-gene family were excluded. As a way to deal with suspected cross-contamination and a sequencing artifact, a later analysis dropped roughly 600 nucleotide sequences that were highly shared and had low generation probability. In a later analysis, a clonal expansion index was calculated for each public chain from normalized within-repertoire ranks of inferred template counts. In a later analysis, generation probabilities were computed with a VDJ recombination model fitted to out-of-frame rearrangements, and the resulting probabilities were checked against IGoR. A later analysis scored TCR-TCR, TCR-HLA and TCR-CMV co-occurrence with hypergeometric tests, applying a repertoire-size bias correction to TCR pairs. To estimate false discovery rates, a later analysis permuted the HLA or CMV assignments 20 times. A later analysis grouped co-occurring TCRs with DBSCAN, adding TCRdist sequence similarity when clustering within HLA-allele-positive subsets. Repertoires with fewer than 30,000 or more than 120,000 public chains were left out of co-occurrence clustering, as were a handful of repertoires with anomalous nucleotide sharing. What TCRdb holds here is the immuneACCESS table cut down to in-frame rearrangements. Part of the clones is not present; checked against another copy, under half of the missing clones reflect an unresolved V gene, and the others are unexplained. V and J calls and clone size come straight from that table; D and trimming were deduced from the DNA. The table held for this sample gives roughly 80,000 clones. The ten largest clones capture 0.5% to 0.65% of the sample.

The CDR3 covers 13 residues, taking in both the cysteine and the phenylalanine. The CDR3 DNA has 39 bases and is translated from base 1. Trimming leaves V shorter by 2 bases and J shorter by 7 bases, with the junction holding 2 bases beyond the gene matches. Based on the germline V gene, the CDR1 and CDR2 sequences are SGHTA and FQGTGA. This sequence uses TRBV7-3 and TRBJ2-1; TRBD2 fits 7 bases in the junction. Sequenced input: PBMCs. The clonotype originates from a man aged 45-60 years in good health and CMV-seronegative. The CDR3 corresponds to CASSLQGGNEQFF. The nucleotide sequence is given as TGTGCCAGCAGCTTACAGGGAGGGAATGAGCAGTTCTTC.